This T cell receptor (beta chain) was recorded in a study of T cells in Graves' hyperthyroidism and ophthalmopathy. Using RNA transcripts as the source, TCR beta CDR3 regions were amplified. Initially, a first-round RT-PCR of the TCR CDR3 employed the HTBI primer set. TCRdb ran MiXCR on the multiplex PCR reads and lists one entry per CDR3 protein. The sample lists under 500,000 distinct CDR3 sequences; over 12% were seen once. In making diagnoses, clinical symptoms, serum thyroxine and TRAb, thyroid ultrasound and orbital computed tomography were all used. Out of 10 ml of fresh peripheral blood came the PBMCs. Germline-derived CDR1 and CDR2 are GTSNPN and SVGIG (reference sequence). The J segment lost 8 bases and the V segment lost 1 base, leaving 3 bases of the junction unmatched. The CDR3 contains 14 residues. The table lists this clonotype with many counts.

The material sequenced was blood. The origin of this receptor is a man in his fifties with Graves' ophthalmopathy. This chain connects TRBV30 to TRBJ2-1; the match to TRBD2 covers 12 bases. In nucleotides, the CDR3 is TGTGCCTGGAGTGGGACTAGCGGGGTCTATGAGCAGTTCTTC. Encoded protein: CAWSGTSGVYEQFF. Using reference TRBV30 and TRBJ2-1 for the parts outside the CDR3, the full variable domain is SQTIHQWPATLVQPVGSPLSLECTVEGTSNPNLYWYRQAAGRGLQLLFYSVGIGQISSEVPQNLSASRPQDRQFILSSKKLLLSDSGFYLCAWSGTSGVYEQFFGPGTRLTVL.